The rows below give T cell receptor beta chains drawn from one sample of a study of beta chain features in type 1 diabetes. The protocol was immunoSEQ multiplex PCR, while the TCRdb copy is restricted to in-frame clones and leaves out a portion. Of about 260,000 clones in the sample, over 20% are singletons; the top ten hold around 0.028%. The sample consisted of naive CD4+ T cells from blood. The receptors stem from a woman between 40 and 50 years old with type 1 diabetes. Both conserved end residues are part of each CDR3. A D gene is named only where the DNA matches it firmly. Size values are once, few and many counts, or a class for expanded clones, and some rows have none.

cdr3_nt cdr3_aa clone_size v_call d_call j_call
TGTGCCACCTCAGTCACGAACACTGAAGCTTTCTTT CATSVTNTEAFF NA TRBV6-6 NA TRBJ1-1
TGCAGCGTTGAAGTCCCGAAGAGGGAGCAGTTCTTC CSVEVPKREQFF NA TRBV29-1 NA TRBJ2-1
TGTGCCAGCAGCCCGCGACAGGGGGCAACTGAAGCTTTCTTT CASSPRQGATEAFF few TRBV14 TRBD1 TRBJ1-1
TGTGCCAGCAGTGAACAGACGGCCAGGGGACGAACTGAAGCTTTCTTT CASSEQTARGRTEAFF once TRBV6-1 NA TRBJ1-1
TGTGCCAGCAGCGTCACAGGGGGCCTGGAGACCCAGTACTTC CASSVTGGLETQYF NA TRBV7-9 TRBD1 TRBJ2-5
TGTGCCAGCAGTCGATCCAGGGGCGGAAACACTGAAGCTTTCTTT CASSRSRGGNTEAFF few TRBV27 NA TRBJ1-1
TGTGCCAGCAGCTTAGACTCTGCGGGGCAGTATTTT CASSLDSAGQYF NA TRBV7-2 NA TRBJ2-3
TGCAGCGTCAAACAGGGATCCGGGAGGCTTGGGACAGATACGCAGTATTTT CSVKQGSGRLGTDTQYF few TRBV29-1 NA TRBJ2-3
TGTGCCAGCAGCTTGGCTTTGGGACTAGCGGGGGCCCAAGAGACCCAGTACTTC CASSLALGLAGAQETQYF NA TRBV5-4 TRBD2 TRBJ2-5
TGCAGTGCCCATGAAGCTTTCTTT CSAHEAFF few TRBV20-1 NA TRBJ1-1
TGCGCCAGCAGCCAAGATTCGAGGGCTAGCGGGAGCCCCGAGACCCAGTACTTC CASSQDSRASGSPETQYF NA TRBV4-3 TRBD2 TRBJ2-5
TGTGCCAGCAGCTCACAGGGATCTCTTTTGAAGCAGTATTTT CASSSQGSLLKQYF NA TRBV7-2 NA TRBJ2-3
TGCGCCAGCACCTTTACAGGGGGCAGTGGCTACACCTTC CASTFTGGSGYTF few TRBV5-1 TRBD1 TRBJ1-2
TGTGCCATCAGAACCGCGGACAGGATCGCCGGGGAGCTGTTTTTT CAIRTADRIAGELFF few TRBV10-3 TRBD1 TRBJ2-2
TGTGCCAGCAGTTACTCGAAGGGGAAGGAGCAGTTCTTC CASSYSKGKEQFF few TRBV6-6 NA TRBJ2-1
TGTGCCAGTAGTACCGACAGGTCTTTCCACAATGAGCAGTTCTTC CASSTDRSFHNEQFF NA TRBV19 NA TRBJ2-1
TGCAGCGTTGATAGAGGTATCCAAGAGACCCAGTACTTC CSVDRGIQETQYF few TRBV29-1 NA TRBJ2-5
TGTGCCAGCAGCCCCCCGACCGGGACTTTTGTCTCTGGGGCCAACGTCCTGACTTTC CASSPPTGTFVSGANVLTF NA TRBV5-4 NA TRBJ2-6
TGTGCCAGCAGCTCCTCGGGGATCAGTCGTGAAAAACTGTTTTTT CASSSSGISREKLFF NA TRBV7-8 NA TRBJ1-4
TGTGCCAGCAGTTTGGGGGGGCAGCGAGAGACCCAGTACTTC CASSLGGQRETQYF few TRBV28 NA TRBJ2-5
TGTGCCAGCAGCCAGGAAGCGGGAACGGGTGAGCAGTTCTTC CASSQEAGTGEQFF few TRBV4-2 TRBD2 TRBJ2-1
TGTGCCAGCAGCTTCCGGGACATACAAGAGACCCAGTACTTC CASSFRDIQETQYF NA TRBV5-6 NA TRBJ2-5
TGTGCCAGCAGCCCGGGGGGGGACTCCTCTGCCTACAATGAGCAGTTCTTC CASSPGGDSSAYNEQFF NA TRBV7-8 TRBD2 TRBJ2-1
TGTGCCTGGAGTCACTCGACTCAATTTGGGGCTTACGAGCAGTACTTC CAWSHSTQFGAYEQYF NA TRBV30 NA TRBJ2-7
TGTGCCAGCAGTTTAGCGGGTCGTGGAGAGACCCAGTACTTC CASSLAGRGETQYF NA TRBV6-5 TRBD2 TRBJ2-5
TGCGCCAGCAGCTTCGAGGGGGCATATGGCTACACCTTC CASSFEGAYGYTF few TRBV5-1 TRBD1 TRBJ1-2
TGTGCCAGCAGGTCAACAGGACTAGCGGGAGGCGAGCAGTACTTC CASRSTGLAGGEQYF NA TRBV6-5 TRBD2 TRBJ2-7
TGTGCCAGTAGTAGCGACAGTGAGAGGCCCCAGCATTTT CASSSDSERPQHF NA TRBV19 NA TRBJ1-5
TGTGCCAGCAGATCCTCCCCAGCGGGGAACACCGGGGAGCTGTTTTTT CASRSSPAGNTGELFF few TRBV7-2 NA TRBJ2-2
TGTGCCAGCAGTTCACGACAGGGGGCAATAGGAGAGACCCAGTACTTC CASSSRQGAIGETQYF few TRBV28 TRBD1 TRBJ2-5
TGTGCCAGCAGCGAATCACTAGCGGGAGGCTTGGGGACCCAGTACTTC CASSESLAGGLGTQYF NA TRBV9 TRBD2 TRBJ2-5
TGTGCCGTGCAGGCCCGAAATAGGTACGAGCAGTACTTC CAVQARNRYEQYF NA TRBV6-6 NA TRBJ2-7
TGTGCCAGCAGCCCACAAAACGGAGCGGCTAGCGGGAGCGGGGAGCTGTTTTTT CASSPQNGAASGSGELFF few TRBV7-2 TRBD2 TRBJ2-2
TGTGCCAGCAGCTTCCGGACTGGCACAGATACGCAGTATTTT CASSFRTGTDTQYF NA TRBV7-2 NA TRBJ2-3
TGTGCCAGCAGTCTGGAGGGTTATGGCTACACCTTC CASSLEGYGYTF NA TRBV25-1 NA TRBJ1-2
TGTGCCAGCAGTCCCTTAGGGACAGGGGCCAACGTCCTGACTTTC CASSPLGTGANVLTF NA TRBV6-5 NA TRBJ2-6
TGTGCCAGCAGCATACCCGGGACTGGGTCCATAGCTCAAGAGACCCAGTACTTC CASSIPGTGSIAQETQYF few TRBV2 NA TRBJ2-5
TGTGCCAGCAGCGCGGACGGGAGGAATGAAAAACTGTTTTTT CASSADGRNEKLFF NA TRBV9 NA TRBJ1-4
TGTGCCTGGAGTGTACTAACTAGCAATCAGCCCCAGCATTTT CAWSVLTSNQPQHF few TRBV30 NA TRBJ1-5
TGTGCCATCACGGGGGGCACAGATACGCAGTATTTT CAITGGTDTQYF NA TRBV10-3 NA TRBJ2-3
TGTGCCAGCAGCTTCGGGACCGGGAGAGTAGATACGCAGTATTTT CASSFGTGRVDTQYF few TRBV7-2 NA TRBJ2-3
TGTGCCAGCAGCTGGGGCTCCGGTGAAGCTTTCTTT CASSWGSGEAFF few TRBV4-2 NA TRBJ1-1
TGTGCCAGCACGGCACGGGACAATCAGCCCCAGCATTTT CASTARDNQPQHF NA TRBV6-6 NA TRBJ1-5
TGCGCCAGCAGCCCGCGTGAGGGTCGCAATGAGCAGTTCTTC CASSPREGRNEQFF NA TRBV4-3 NA TRBJ2-1
TGCAGCGTTCCGGGACAGGGCCCCTACGAGCAGTACTTC CSVPGQGPYEQYF NA TRBV29-1 TRBD1 TRBJ2-7
TGCAGCGCATCACCCCGACTAGCAGAGACCCAGTACTTC CSASPRLAETQYF NA TRBV29-1 TRBD2 TRBJ2-5
TGTGCCAGCAGCTTAGTACAGGGACATTCCTACGAGCAGTACTTC CASSLVQGHSYEQYF NA TRBV7-9 NA TRBJ2-7
TGTGCCAGCAGTACGTATATGACAGTCAATCAGCCCCAGCATTTT CASSTYMTVNQPQHF few TRBV2 NA TRBJ1-5